This entry lists 22 T cell receptor beta chains sequenced from one sample in a study of blood T cell repertoires in COVID-19. Generated by immunoSEQ multiplex PCR, the TCRdb table keeps only in-frame clones and is missing some. The sample lists around 260,000 clones; about 86% were seen once. The sequencing sample was made of peripheral blood. These receptors were obtained from a man under 40 with active or convalescent COVID-19.

The genes are TRBV5-1 and TRBJ2-5; TRBD1 is a possible D gene (7 bases). V lost 0 bases, J lost 3 bases, and 12 bases lay in between. This CDR3 comprises 15 residues. The V gene's germline CDR1 is SGHRS and CDR2 YFSETQ. CDR3 in amino acids: CASSLVEGAKETQYF. CDR3 sequence (DNA): TGCGCCAGCAGCTTGGTGGAGGGGGCTAAAGAGACCCAGTACTTC.

This chain joins TRBV7-8 and TRBJ2-7, with 11 positions matching TRBD2. The ends lost 6 bases at V and 1 base at J; junction bases unmatched: 5. Germline V gives CDR1 SGHVS, CDR2 FQNEAQ. The CDR3 runs to 15 residues. The CDR3 coding sequence is TGTGCCAGCAGACTTAGCGGGGGGGAGTCCTACGAGCAGTACTTC. As protein: CASRLSGGESYEQYF.

This clone occurred a few times. This chain uses TRBV7-9 with TRBJ2-6; D gene ambiguous. Germline loops: CDR1 SEHNR, CDR2 FQNEAQ (reference sequence). Trimming took 8 bases from V and 0 from J, leaving 8 bases between them. There are 14 residues in the CDR3. In nucleotides, the CDR3 is TGTGCCAGCTCCGGTGGCTCTGGGGCCAACGTCCTGACTTTC. It specifies CASSGGSGANVLTF.

J is TRBJ1-4 and V is TRBV4-3; no clear D. Trimming removed 0 bases at V and 5 bases at J, with 7 bases between. There are 14 residues in the CDR3. Looked up from germline, CDR1 is LGHNA and CDR2 is YSLEER. CDR3 residues: CASSQDWANEKLFF. The CDR3 DNA reads TGCGCCAGCAGCCAAGATTGGGCGAATGAAAAACTGTTTTTT.

The chain recombines TRBV7-2 with TRBJ1-1, with 9 bases lining up with TRBD1. V was pared by 4 bases and J by 5 bases, with 5 bases of the junction left unmatched. CDR3 size: 14 residues. The germline V gene encodes CDR1 SGHTA and CDR2 FQGNSA. The CDR3: CASSSTGQGTEAFF. The CDR3 nucleotides read TGTGCCAGCAGCTCGACGGGACAGGGAACTGAAGCTTTCTTT.

The chain recombines TRBV3-1 (or the pseudogene TRBV3-2) with TRBJ1-2; possible D gene TRBD1, 6 bases. The CDR3 has 16 residues. Germline CDR1 is LGHDT and CDR2 is YNNKEL (reference sequence). The ends were cut back, 2 bases at V and 8 bases at J, with 21 bases in the middle. The CDR3 DNA follows: TGTGCCAGCAGCCAACTAAACCTCGGGCAGGGGTCCGGCTACACCTTC. It encodes CASSQLNLGQGSGYTF.

This clone appeared many times. V gene TRBV13 combines with J gene TRBJ2-7, with 7 bases fitting TRBD1. Trimming at V came to 5 bases and at J to 2 bases, leaving 6 bases not matched to a gene. CDR3 length: 14 residues. The germline CDR1 and CDR2 sequences are PRHDT and FYEKMQ (reference sequence). CDR3 amino acids: CASSQTGNTYEQYF. The CDR3 coding sequence is TGTGCCAGCAGCCAGACAGGGAATACCTACGAGCAGTACTTC.

The rearrangement links TRBV28 to TRBJ1-1, with D possibly TRBD1 on 6 matching bases. This CDR3 is built from 14 residues. V was pared by 7 bases and J by 0 bases, with 12 bases between. CDR1 is MDHEN and CDR2 is SYDVKM in the germline V gene. The CDR3 region is CASIRGGMNTEAFF. The CDR3 nucleotides read TGTGCCAGCATTAGAGGGGGTATGAACACTGAAGCTTTCTTT.

The chain recombines TRBV25-1 with TRBJ1-6, with a possible D match to TRBD1 (6 bases). In germline, CDR1 is MGHDK, CDR2 SYGVNS. Trimming cost V 1 base and J 10 bases, with 11 bases left between them. This CDR3 is 14 amino acids long. The chain's CDR3 is CASSEWGGGSPLHF. In nucleotides, the CDR3 is TGTGCCAGCAGTGAATGGGGGGGCGGGTCACCCCTCCACTTT.

The rearrangement uses TRBV2 and TRBJ2-3; D perhaps matches TRBD2 (6 bases). The CDR3 spans 14 residues. Trimming removed 7 bases at V and 1 base at J, with 12 bases between. Looked up from germline, CDR1 is SNHLY and CDR2 is FYNNEI. Here the CDR3 reads CASISGWGTDTQYF. The CDR3 DNA reads as TGTGCCAGCATCAGCGGGTGGGGCACAGATACGCAGTATTTT.

This clone was seen a single time. The chain uses TRBV7-9 and TRBJ1-1; D perhaps matches TRBD1 (6 bases). The CDR3 has 13 residues. V gave up 5 bases and J gave up 3 bases, with 10 bases separating them. CDR1 and CDR2 from the germline V gene are SEHNR and FQNEAQ (reference sequence). CDR3 protein: CASSVNRDTEAFF. CDR3 nucleotides: TGTGCCAGCAGCGTCAACAGGGACACTGAAGCTTTCTTT.

V and J are TRBV2 and TRBJ1-2, with D hard to call. V shed 7 bases and J shed 4 bases, with 28 bases lying between them. The CDR3 contains 18 residues. CDR1 SNHLY and CDR2 FYNNEI come from the germline V gene. CDR3 in DNA: TGTGCCAGCAAGAAGGTCGAGGGTTGGGCCGACCTAGGCTATGGCTACACCTTC. This translates into CASKKVEGWADLGYGYTF.

V usage is TRBV6-1 and J usage is TRBJ1-3; D perhaps matches TRBD1 (6 bases). This CDR3 spans 16 amino acids. The germline V gene encodes CDR1 MNHNS and CDR2 SASEGT. V lost 3 bases, J lost 8 bases, and 20 bases lay in between. The CDR3 DNA is TGTGCCAGCAGTGACCCACTTGACAGGTTAAGGGACACCATATATTTT. Its translation: CASSDPLDRLRDTIYF.

A single count supports this clone. The genes are TRBV5-8 and TRBJ2-1, with TRBD2 matching 9 bases. V lost 4 bases to trimming and J lost 8 bases; unmatched junction nucleotides: 10. The CDR3 totals 15 residues. Germline V gene sequence: CDR1 SGHTS, CDR2 YDEGEE. This chain's CDR3 is CASSRGGGGYHEQFF. The CDR3, as DNA: TGTGCCAGCAGCCGCGGGGGGGGCGGGTACCATGAGCAGTTCTTC.

J is TRBJ1-1 and V is TRBV10-3; maybe TRBD1 (6 bases). This CDR3 contains 15 residues. Germline V gene lookup returns CDR1 ENHRY and CDR2 SYGVKD. Trimming took 5 bases from V and 6 from J, leaving 19 bases between them. CDR3 bases: TGTGCCATCAGTTCACCGGACAGACGGGACCCTGAAGCTTTCTTT. It yields the protein CAISSPDRRDPEAFF.

The chain has TRBV7-6 and TRBJ2-7, with 8 bases aligning to TRBD1. This CDR3 region has 14 residues. Trimming at V came to 5 bases and at J to 5 bases, leaving 8 bases not matched to a gene. Germline CDR1 reads SGHVS; CDR2 reads FNYEAQ. The DNA of the CDR3 is TGTGCCAGCAGCCAGAGACAGGGGCGCAACGAGCAGTACTTC. It codes for CASSQRQGRNEQYF.

The rearrangement uses TRBV5-4 and TRBJ1-3, with D tentatively TRBD1 (6 bases). The CDR3 runs 15 residues. The germline gives CDR1 SGHNT, CDR2 YYREEE (reference sequence). With 4 bases removed from V and 0 bases from J, the gap between germline ends came to 11 bases. The CDR3 region has the DNA TGTGCCAGCAGCCTCCAGGGGTTCTCTGGAAACACCATATATTTT. Its protein product is CASSLQGFSGNTIYF.

The chain uses TRBV18 and TRBJ2-4, with D possibly TRBD1 on 5 matching bases. This CDR3 contains 16 residues. Germline loops: CDR1 KGHSH, CDR2 LQKENI. V lost 6 bases, J lost 0 bases, and 15 bases lay in between. For the CDR3, the DNA is TGTGCCAGCTCGCCAACAGGATCGCTAGCCAAAAACATTCAGTACTTC. Translation: CASSPTGSLAKNIQYF.

This chain links TRBV24-1 with TRBJ1-1; maybe TRBD1 (5 bases). Trimming removed 3 bases at V and 0 bases at J, with 22 bases between. This CDR3 comprises 19 residues. The V gene's germline CDR1 is KGHDR and CDR2 SFDVKD. The CDR3 here is CATSDSAPTPGYLNTEAFF. The CDR3 coding sequence is TGTGCCACCAGTGATAGCGCCCCGACCCCAGGGTATCTGAACACTGAAGCTTTCTTT.

V gene TRBV10-1 combines with J gene TRBJ2-1; D remains ambiguous. Trimming removed 3 bases from V and 10 bases from J, with 13 bases in between. Germline assignment: CDR1 WNHNN and CDR2 SYGVQD (reference sequence). This CDR3 region has 13 residues. The CDR3 DNA sequence: TGCGCCAGCAGTGAACCAGCTGGAGAGGAGCAGTTCTTC. Encoded protein: CASSEPAGEEQFF.

The V gene is TRBV6-1, the J gene TRBJ1-2; D ambiguous. Trimming left V 3 bases short and J 6 bases short, with 14 bases between. This CDR3 region has 14 residues. In germline, CDR1 is MNHNS, CDR2 SASEGT. The CDR3 loop is CASSDGRISDGYTF. CDR3 nucleotide sequence: TGTGCCAGCAGTGACGGCAGGATATCTGATGGCTACACCTTC.

This clone was detected only once. V and J are TRBV19 and TRBJ2-1; TRBD2 aligns across 11 bases. CDR1 is LNHDA, CDR2 SQIVND, per germline (reference sequence). With 5 bases clipped from V and 2 bases from J, the junction kept 11 bases outside the gene matches. The CDR3 is 18 amino acids. The CDR3 region has the DNA TGTGCCAGTAGTTCCCTCTTAGCGGGGGGGCTTACCTACAATGAGCAGTTCTTC. Its protein is CASSSLLAGGLTYNEQFF. The complete variable domain, with remaining parts taken from reference TRBV19 and TRBJ2-1, reads DGGITQSPKYLFRKEGQNVTLSCEQNLNHDAMYWYRQDPGQGLRLIYYSQIVNDFQKGDIAEGYSVSREKKESFPLTVTSAQKNPTAFYLCASSSLLAGGLTYNEQFFGPGTRLTVL.